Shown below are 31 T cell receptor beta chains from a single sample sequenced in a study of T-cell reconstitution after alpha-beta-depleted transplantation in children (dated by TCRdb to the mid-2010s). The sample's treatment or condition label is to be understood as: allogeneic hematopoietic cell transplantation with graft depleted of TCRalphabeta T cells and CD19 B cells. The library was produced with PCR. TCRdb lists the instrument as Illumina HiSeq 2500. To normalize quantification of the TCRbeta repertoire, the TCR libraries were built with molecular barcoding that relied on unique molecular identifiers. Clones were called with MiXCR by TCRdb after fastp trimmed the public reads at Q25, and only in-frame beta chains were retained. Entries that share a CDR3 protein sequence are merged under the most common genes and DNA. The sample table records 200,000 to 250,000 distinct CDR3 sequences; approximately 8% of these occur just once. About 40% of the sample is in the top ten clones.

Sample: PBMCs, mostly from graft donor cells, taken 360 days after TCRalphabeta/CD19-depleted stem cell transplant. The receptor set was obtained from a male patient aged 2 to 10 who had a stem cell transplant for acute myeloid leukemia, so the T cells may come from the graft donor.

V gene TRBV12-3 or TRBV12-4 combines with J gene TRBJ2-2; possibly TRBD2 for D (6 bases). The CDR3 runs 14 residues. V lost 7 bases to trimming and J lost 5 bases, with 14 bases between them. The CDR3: CASTRDLATGELFF. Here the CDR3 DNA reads TGTGCCAGCACCCGGGACTTGGCAACCGGGGAGCTGTTTTTT.

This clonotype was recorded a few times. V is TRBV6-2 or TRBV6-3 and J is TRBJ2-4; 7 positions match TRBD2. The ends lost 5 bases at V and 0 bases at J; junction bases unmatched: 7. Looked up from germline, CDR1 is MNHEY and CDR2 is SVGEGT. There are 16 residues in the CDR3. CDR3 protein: CASSTTQRGAKNIQYF. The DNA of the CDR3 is TGTGCCAGCAGTACCACTCAGCGGGGAGCCAAAAACATTCAGTACTTC.

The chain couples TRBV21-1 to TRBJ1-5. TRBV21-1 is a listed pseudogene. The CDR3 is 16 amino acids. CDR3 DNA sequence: TGTGCCAGCAGCACTGAACAGTCGTCGGTGGTTCGGCCCCAGCATTTT. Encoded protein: CASSTEQSSVVRPQHF.

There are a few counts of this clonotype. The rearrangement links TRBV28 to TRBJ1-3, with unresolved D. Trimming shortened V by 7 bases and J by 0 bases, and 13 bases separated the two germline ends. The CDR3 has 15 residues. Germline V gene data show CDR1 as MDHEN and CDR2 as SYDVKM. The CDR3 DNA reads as TGTGCCAGCACCCTTGGACGCAACTCTGGAAACACCATATATTTT. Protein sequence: CASTLGRNSGNTIYF.

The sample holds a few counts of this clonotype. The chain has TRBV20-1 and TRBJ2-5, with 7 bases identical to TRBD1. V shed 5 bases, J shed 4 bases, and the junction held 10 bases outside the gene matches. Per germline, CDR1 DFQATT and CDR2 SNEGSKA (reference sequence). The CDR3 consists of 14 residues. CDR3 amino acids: CSAVRTGWGETQYF. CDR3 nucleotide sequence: TGCAGTGCTGTCAGGACAGGTTGGGGAGAGACCCAGTACTTC.

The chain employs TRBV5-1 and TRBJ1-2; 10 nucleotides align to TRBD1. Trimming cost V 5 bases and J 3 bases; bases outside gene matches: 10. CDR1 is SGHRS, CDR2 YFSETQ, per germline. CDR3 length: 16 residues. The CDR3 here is CASSQTGTGDDYGYTF. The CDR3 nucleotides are TGCGCCAGCAGTCAGACCGGGACAGGGGACGACTATGGCTACACCTTC.

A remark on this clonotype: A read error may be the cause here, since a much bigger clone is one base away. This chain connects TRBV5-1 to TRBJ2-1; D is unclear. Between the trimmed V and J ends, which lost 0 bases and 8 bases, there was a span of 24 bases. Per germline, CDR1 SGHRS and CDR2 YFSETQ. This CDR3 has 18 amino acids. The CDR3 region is CASSLGRWAVSIYDEQFF. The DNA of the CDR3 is TGCGCCAGCAGCTTGGGCCGATGGGCAGTGTCTATTTACGATGAGCAGTTCTTC.

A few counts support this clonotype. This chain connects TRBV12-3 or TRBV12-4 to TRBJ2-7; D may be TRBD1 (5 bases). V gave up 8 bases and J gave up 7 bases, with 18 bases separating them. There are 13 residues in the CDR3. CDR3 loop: CASHSPEKGEQYV. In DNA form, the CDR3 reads TGTGCCAGCCACTCGCCGGAAAAGGGGGAGCAGTACGTC.

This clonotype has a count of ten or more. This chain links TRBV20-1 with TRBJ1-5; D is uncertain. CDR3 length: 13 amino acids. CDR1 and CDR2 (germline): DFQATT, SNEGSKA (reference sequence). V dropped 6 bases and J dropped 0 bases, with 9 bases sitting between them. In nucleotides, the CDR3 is TGCAGTGCGGTTACTTATAGCAATCAGCCCCAGCATTTT. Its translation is CSAVTYSNQPQHF.

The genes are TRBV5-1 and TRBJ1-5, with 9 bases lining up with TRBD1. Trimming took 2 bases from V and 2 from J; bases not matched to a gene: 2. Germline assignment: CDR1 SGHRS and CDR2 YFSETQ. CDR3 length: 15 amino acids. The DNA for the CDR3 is TGCGCCAGCAGCTTTGGGACAGGGCGCAATCAGCCCCAGCATTTT. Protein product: CASSFGTGRNQPQHF.

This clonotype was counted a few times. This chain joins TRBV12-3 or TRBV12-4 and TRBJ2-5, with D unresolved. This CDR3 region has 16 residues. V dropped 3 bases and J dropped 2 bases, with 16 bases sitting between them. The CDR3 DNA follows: TGTGCCAGCAGTTTCCGGTCCTTCACGTCTCAAGAGACCCAGTACTTC. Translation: CASSFRSFTSQETQYF.

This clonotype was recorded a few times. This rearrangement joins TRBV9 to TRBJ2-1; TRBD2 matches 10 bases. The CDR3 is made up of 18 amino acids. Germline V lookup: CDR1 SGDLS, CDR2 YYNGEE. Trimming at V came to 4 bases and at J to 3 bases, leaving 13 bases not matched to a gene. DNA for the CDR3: TGTGCCAGCAGCCCCCGGTTGGAGCGGGAGGGCGGCTACAATGAGCAGTTCTTC. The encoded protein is CASSPRLEREGGYNEQFF.

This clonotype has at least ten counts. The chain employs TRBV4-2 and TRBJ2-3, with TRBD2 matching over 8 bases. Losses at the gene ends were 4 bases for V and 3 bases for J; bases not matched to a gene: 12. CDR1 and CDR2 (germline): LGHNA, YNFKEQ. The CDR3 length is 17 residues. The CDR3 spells CASSPRGIAGPTDTQYF. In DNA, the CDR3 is TGTGCCAGCAGCCCCCGGGGGATAGCGGGGCCAACAGATACGCAGTATTTT.

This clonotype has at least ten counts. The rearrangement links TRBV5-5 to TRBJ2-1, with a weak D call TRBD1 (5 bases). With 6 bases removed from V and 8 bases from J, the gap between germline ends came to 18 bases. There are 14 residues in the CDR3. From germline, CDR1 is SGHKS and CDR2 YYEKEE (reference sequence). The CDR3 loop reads CASIHRYTDDEQFF. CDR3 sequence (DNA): TGTGCCAGCATCCACAGGTATACAGATGATGAGCAGTTCTTC.

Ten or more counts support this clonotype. Here the CDR3 reads CAISDVVWTGKNTGELFF. The CDR3 coding sequence is TGTGCCATCAGTGACGTCGTTTGGACAGGGAAGAACACCGGGGAGCTGTTTTTT. J is TRBJ2-2 and V is TRBV10-3, with TRBD1 identical over 8 bases. Germline values: CDR1 ENHRY, CDR2 SYGVKD. The CDR3 totals 18 residues. After removal of 3 bases from V and 1 base from J, the junction contained 10 bases not matched to a gene.

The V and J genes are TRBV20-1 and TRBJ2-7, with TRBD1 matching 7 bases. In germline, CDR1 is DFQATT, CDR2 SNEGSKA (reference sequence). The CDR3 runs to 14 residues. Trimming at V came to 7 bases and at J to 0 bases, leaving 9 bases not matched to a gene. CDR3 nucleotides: TGCAGTGGGTTAGGACAGGACACCTCCTACGAGCAGTACTTC. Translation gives CSGLGQDTSYEQYF.

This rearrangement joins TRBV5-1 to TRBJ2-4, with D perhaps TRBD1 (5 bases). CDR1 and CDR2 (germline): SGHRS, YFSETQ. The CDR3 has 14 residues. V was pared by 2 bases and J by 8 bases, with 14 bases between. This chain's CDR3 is CASSLAQGGDIQYF. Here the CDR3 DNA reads TGCGCCAGCAGCTTAGCGCAGGGTGGCGACATTCAGTACTTC.

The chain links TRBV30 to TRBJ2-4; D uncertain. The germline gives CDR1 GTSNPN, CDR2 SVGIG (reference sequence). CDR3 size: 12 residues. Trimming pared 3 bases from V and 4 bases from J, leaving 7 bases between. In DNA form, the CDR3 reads TGTGCCTGGAGGGGTCAGAAAAACATTCAGTACTTC. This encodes CAWRGQKNIQYF.

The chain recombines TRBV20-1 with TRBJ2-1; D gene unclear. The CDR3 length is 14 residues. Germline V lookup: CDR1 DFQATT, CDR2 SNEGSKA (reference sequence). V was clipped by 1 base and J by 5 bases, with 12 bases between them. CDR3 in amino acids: CSARGSGRHNEQFF. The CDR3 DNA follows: TGCAGTGCTAGAGGGAGTGGGCGGCACAATGAGCAGTTCTTC.

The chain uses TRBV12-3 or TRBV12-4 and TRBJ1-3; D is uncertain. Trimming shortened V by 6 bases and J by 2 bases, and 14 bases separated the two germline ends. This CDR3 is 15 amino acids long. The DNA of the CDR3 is TGTGCCAGCAGCGAACAGCAAAACCCTGGAAACACCATATATTTT. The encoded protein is CASSEQQNPGNTIYF.

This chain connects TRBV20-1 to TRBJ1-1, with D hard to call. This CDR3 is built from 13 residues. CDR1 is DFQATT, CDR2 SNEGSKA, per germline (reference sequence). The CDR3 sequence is CSLYSPMNTEAFF. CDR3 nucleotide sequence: TGCAGCCTTTACAGCCCCATGAACACTGAAGCTTTCTTT.

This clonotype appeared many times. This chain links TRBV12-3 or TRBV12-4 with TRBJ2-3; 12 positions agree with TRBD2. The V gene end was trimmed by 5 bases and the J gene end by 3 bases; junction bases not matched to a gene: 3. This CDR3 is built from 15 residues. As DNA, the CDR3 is TGTGCCAGCAGTCTTACTAGCGGGGGGACAGATACGCAGTATTTT. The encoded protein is CASSLTSGGTDTQYF.

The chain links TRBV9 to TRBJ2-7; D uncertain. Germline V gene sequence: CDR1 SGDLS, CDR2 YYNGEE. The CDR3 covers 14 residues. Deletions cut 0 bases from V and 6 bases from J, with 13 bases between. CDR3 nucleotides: TGTGCCAGCAGCGTAGATCTACTTTGGGGCGAGCAGTACTTC. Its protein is CASSVDLLWGEQYF. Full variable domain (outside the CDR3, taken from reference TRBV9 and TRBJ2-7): DSGVTQTPKHLITATGQRVTLRCSPRSGDLSVYWYQQSLDQGLQFLIQYYNGEERAKGNILERFSAQQFPDLHSELNLSSLELGDSALYFCASSVDLLWGEQYFGPGTRLTVT.

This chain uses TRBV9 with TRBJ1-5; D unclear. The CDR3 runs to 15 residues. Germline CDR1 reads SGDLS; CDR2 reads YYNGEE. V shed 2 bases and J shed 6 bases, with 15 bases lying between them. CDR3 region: CASSVGTGIGQPQHF. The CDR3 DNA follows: TGTGCCAGCAGCGTGGGTACGGGAATTGGTCAGCCCCAGCATTTT.

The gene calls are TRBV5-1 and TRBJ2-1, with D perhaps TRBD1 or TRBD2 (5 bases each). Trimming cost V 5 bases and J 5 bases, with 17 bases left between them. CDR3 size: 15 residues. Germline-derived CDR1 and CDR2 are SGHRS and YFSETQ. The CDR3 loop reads CASSFGAEGNNEQFF. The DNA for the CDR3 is TGCGCCAGCAGTTTTGGGGCCGAGGGAAACAATGAGCAGTTCTTC.

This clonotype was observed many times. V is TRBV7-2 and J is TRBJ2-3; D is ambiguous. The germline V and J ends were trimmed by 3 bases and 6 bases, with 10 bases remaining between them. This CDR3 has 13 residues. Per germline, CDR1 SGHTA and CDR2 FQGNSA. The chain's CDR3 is CASSFGSRDTQYF. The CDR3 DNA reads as TGTGCCAGCAGCTTTGGATCTCGGGATACGCAGTATTTT.

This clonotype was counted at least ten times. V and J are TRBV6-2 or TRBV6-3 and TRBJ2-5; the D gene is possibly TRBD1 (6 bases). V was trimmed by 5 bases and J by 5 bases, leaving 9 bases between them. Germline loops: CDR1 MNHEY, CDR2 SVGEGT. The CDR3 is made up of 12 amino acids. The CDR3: CASSHRVETQYF. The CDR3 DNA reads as TGTGCCAGCAGTCACAGGGTGGAGACCCAGTACTTC.

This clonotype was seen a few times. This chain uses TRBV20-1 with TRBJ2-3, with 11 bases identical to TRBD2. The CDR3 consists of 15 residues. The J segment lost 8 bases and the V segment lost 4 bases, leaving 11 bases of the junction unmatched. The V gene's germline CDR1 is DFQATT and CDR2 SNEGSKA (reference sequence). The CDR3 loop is CSATKLAGEGGTQYF. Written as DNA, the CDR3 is TGCAGTGCTACTAAACTAGCGGGGGAGGGGGGTACGCAGTATTTT.

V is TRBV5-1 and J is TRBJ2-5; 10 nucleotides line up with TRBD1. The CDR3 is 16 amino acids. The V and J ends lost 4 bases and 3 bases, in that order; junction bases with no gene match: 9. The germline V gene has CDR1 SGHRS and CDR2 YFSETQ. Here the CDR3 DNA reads TGCGCCAGCAGCCCCATTTCAGGGACAGGGGAAGAGACCCAGTACTTC. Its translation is CASSPISGTGEETQYF.

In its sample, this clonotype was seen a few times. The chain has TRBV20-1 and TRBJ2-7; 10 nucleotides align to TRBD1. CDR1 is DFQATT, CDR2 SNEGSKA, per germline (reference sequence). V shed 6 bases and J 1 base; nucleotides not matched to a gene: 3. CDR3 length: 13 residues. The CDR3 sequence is CSAGTGESYEQYV. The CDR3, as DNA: TGCAGTGCCGGGACAGGGGAGTCCTACGAGCAGTACGTC.

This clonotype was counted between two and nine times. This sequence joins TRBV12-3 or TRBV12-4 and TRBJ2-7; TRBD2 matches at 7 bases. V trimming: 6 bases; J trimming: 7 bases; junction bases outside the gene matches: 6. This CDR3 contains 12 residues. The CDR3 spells CASSLDGGEQYF. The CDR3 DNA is TGTGCCAGCAGCCTGGACGGGGGGGAGCAGTACTTC.